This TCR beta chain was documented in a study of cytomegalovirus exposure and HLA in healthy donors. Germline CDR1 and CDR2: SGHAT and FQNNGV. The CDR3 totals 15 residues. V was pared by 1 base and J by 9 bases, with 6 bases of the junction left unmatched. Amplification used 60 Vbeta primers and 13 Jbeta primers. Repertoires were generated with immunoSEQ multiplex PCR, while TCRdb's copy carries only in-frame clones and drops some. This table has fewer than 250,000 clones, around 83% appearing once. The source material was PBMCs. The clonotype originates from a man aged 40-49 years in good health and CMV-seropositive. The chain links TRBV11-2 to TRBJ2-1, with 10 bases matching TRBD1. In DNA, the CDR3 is TGTGCCAGCAGCTTAGTGGGGACAGGGGAGGGTGAGCAGTTCTTC. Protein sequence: CASSLVGTGEGEQFF.